In its sample, the clone carrying this TCR beta chain was seen once. Authors' processing steps: Amplification of reference gene primers was used by the study to estimate nucleated cell counts. The repertoire was sequenced with immunoSEQ multiplex PCR; TCRdb's copy has only in-frame clones and lacks some. V and J calls and clone size follow that table, whereas D and trimming were derived from the DNA. The table includes about 130,000 clones, approximately 85% detected once. Those enrolled in Seattle joined during active infection and were followed longitudinally afterward. These data originate in a study of blood T cell repertoires in COVID-19. Study-wide background: Some COVID-19 samples were acute and others convalescent; all came from the United States, Italy and Spain. PBMCs, B-cell-depleted T cells, or T cells were the source of the cDNA or gDNA that made up the material.

The V gene end was trimmed by 6 bases and the J gene end by 3 bases; junction bases not matched to a gene: 6. The CDR3 runs to 15 residues. Germline V lookup: CDR1 MNHEY, CDR2 SMNVEV (reference sequence). The chain uses TRBV27 and TRBJ2-2; TRBD1 aligns across 8 bases. Sequencing was carried out using peripheral blood. The clonotype was recovered from a man under 40 with COVID-19, enrolled during active disease. Here the CDR3 reads CASRRQGTYTGELFF. Here the CDR3 DNA reads TGTGCCAGCAGGAGACAGGGGACCTACACCGGGGAGCTGTTTTTT.